The sequence of this T cell receptor beta chain was determined in a study of CXCR3-negative and CXCR3-positive naive CD8 T cells. Whole-study findings and limits: TRB CDR3s were more hydrophobic in CXCR3-positive than in CXCR3-negative naive cells. Each naive subset displayed comparably high diversity, whereas memory CD8+ cells displayed much lower diversity.

Note on this clonotype: The antigen is undetermined.

UMI-labeled 5' RACE yielded the TRB cDNA libraries. TCRdb reanalyzed the 5' RACE reads, giving one entry per CDR3 protein sequence and no DNA. The sample data list tens of thousands of distinct CDR3 sequences. Germline CDR1 and CDR2: DFQATT and SNEGSKA (reference sequence). The CDR3 has 12 amino acids. The sample taken for sequencing was naive CXCR3- CD8+ T cells from blood. This sample's subset: CD45RO-CCR7+CD27+CD95- naive CD8+ T cells lacking CXCR3 (TNR3-). This chain connects TRBV20-1 to TRBJ1-6; as DNA is missing, the TRBD1 call by TCRdb cannot be tested. The sequence derives from a human donor in good health. Some clones in this sample may be carry-over from other donors' samples. The CDR3 is CSATTGNSPLHF.